This T cell receptor (beta chain) is from a study of cytomegalovirus exposure and HLA in healthy donors. Whole-study findings and limits: In vitro data verified a few CMV-associated chains as specific for CMV antigens. There were some public TCRs occurring in many donors, but most TCR sequences were rare.

The table lists this clone with a few counts. What it binds is not known. Each donor's status was that of a healthy bone marrow donor. This CDR3 is 15 amino acids long. Per germline, CDR1 SGHTS and CDR2 YDEGEE. J was trimmed by 1 base and V by 4 bases; bases with no gene match: 5. The PCR employed 60 Vbeta primers together with 13 Jbeta primers. Generated by immunoSEQ multiplex PCR, the TCRdb table keeps only in-frame clones and is missing some. This sample has about 140,000 clones; roughly 66% occur once, and the top ten carry approximately 6.5%. Sequenced input: PBMCs. This rearrangement joins TRBV5-8 to TRBJ2-3; TRBD2 agrees at 8 bases. The origin of this receptor is a woman aged 55-70 years in good health and CMV-seronegative. The CDR3 nucleotides read TGTGCCAGCAGCCCCGGGAGGGGCGGCACAGATACGCAGTATTTT. Amino acids: CASSPGRGGTDTQYF.